Below are 15 T cell receptor beta chains sequenced from a single sample in a study of cytomegalovirus exposure and HLA in healthy donors. Generated by immunoSEQ multiplex PCR, the TCRdb table keeps only in-frame clones and is missing some. The table includes about 64,000 clones, around 95% detected once. The specimen was PBMCs. All receptors derive from a woman under 30 in good health and CMV-seropositive.

V gene TRBV13 combines with J gene TRBJ1-4, with TRBD1 matching 8 bases. Germline assignment: CDR1 PRHDT and CDR2 FYEKMQ (reference sequence). The length of the CDR3 is 17 residues. Losses at the gene ends were 4 bases for V and 6 bases for J; bases not matched to a gene: 13. The CDR3 DNA sequence: TGTGCCAGCAGCTCCGCATATGGACAGGGTGCGGATGAAAAACTGTTTTTT. Its translation: CASSSAYGQGADEKLFF.

V is TRBV27 and J is TRBJ1-2; 9 nucleotides line up with TRBD1. Trimming cost V 4 bases and J 0 bases; bases outside gene matches: 3. This CDR3 comprises 15 residues. Germline V gene lookup returns CDR1 MNHEY and CDR2 SMNVEV (reference sequence). The CDR3 loop reads CASSWTGDTNYGYTF. The CDR3 nucleotides are TGTGCCAGCAGTTGGACAGGGGATACTAACTATGGCTACACCTTC.

V is TRBV7-9 and J is TRBJ2-1, with TRBD2 as a possible D gene (5 bases). This CDR3 has 17 residues. Germline CDR1 SEHNR, CDR2 FQNEAQ (reference sequence). V was trimmed by 5 bases and J by 7 bases, leaving 24 bases between them. The CDR3 sequence is CASSLWESNYGKNEQFF. Written as DNA, the CDR3 is TGTGCCAGCAGCCTGTGGGAGTCTAATTATGGAAAGAATGAGCAGTTCTTC.

The chain links TRBV18 to TRBJ2-7, with TRBD1 as a possible D gene (6 bases). This CDR3 region has 17 residues. Trimming removed 3 bases from V and 5 bases from J, with 23 bases in between. Germline lookup yields CDR1 KGHSH and CDR2 LQKENI. The CDR3 spells CASSPLPVGGHGDEQYF. CDR3 nucleotide sequence: TGTGCCAGCTCACCCCTCCCCGTTGGGGGCCATGGGGACGAGCAGTACTTC.

The CDR3 loop is CASSLAGRQGSAFF. CDR3 coding DNA: TGTGCCAGCAGCTTAGCGGGTAGGCAGGGTTCAGCTTTCTTT. The chain links TRBV7-2 to TRBJ1-1; D might be TRBD1 (5 bases). Between the trimmed V and J ends, which lost 0 bases and 10 bases, there was a span of 15 bases. The CDR3 spans 14 residues. Germline assignment: CDR1 SGHTA and CDR2 FQGNSA.

The rearrangement joins TRBV4-2 to TRBJ1-2; D remains ambiguous. V lost 1 base, J lost 3 bases, and 9 bases lay in between. CDR1 is LGHNA and CDR2 is YNFKEQ in the germline V gene. This CDR3 contains 14 residues. The CDR3 bases are TGTGCCAGCAGCCAAGGAGCCCAGGACTATGGCTACACCTTC. Its protein product is CASSQGAQDYGYTF.

This chain joins TRBV28 and TRBJ1-2, with TRBD1 as a possible D gene (6 bases). The germline gives CDR1 MDHEN, CDR2 SYDVKM. The V and J ends lost 1 base and 8 bases respectively, with 23 bases between them. The CDR3 totals 17 residues. CDR3 nucleotide sequence: TGTGCCAGCAGTTTATCCCCCGACAGGTTTCCTCCACGGGGCTACACCTTC. It translates to CASSLSPDRFPPRGYTF.

The chain uses TRBV19 and TRBJ2-3, with a tentative D call TRBD2 (5 bases). This CDR3 region has 13 residues. The germline CDR1 and CDR2 sequences are LNHDA and SQIVND (reference sequence). Deletions cut 6 bases from V and 2 bases from J, with 9 bases between. Written as DNA, the CDR3 is TGTGCCAGTAGCGGGGTTATCACAGATACGCAGTATTTT. It codes for CASSGVITDTQYF.

CDR3 nucleotides: TGTGCCAGCACCCCAAGGGGCTCGGTGAGGCCTCAGCCCCAGCATTTT. Its protein product is CASTPRGSVRPQPQHF. This sequence joins TRBV7-2 and TRBJ1-5; the D gene is possibly TRBD1 (5 bases). Per germline, CDR1 SGHTA and CDR2 FQGNSA. CDR3 length: 16 residues. V lost 7 bases to trimming and J lost 6 bases, with 22 bases between them.

V gene TRBV7-6 combines with J gene TRBJ2-3; unclear D gene. From germline, CDR1 is SGHVS and CDR2 FNYEAQ. The CDR3 is made up of 14 amino acids. Trimming cost V 1 base and J 0 bases, with 5 bases left between them. CDR3 region: CASSLEPSTDTQYF. CDR3 nucleotide sequence: TGTGCCAGCAGCTTAGAGCCTAGCACAGATACGCAGTATTTT.

V gene TRBV29-1 combines with J gene TRBJ1-2, with TRBD1 matching over 9 bases. This CDR3 is built from 14 residues. V was pared by 6 bases and J by 4 bases, with 9 bases of the junction left unmatched. CDR1 and CDR2 (germline): SQVTM, ANQGSEA. CDR3 coding DNA: TGCAGCGTGGCACAGGGGGCACAAGCCTATGGCTACACCTTC. Protein: CSVAQGAQAYGYTF. Filled out from reference TRBV29-1 and TRBJ1-2, the complete variable domain reads SAVISQKPSRDICQRGTSLTIQCQVDSQVTMMFWYRQQPGQSLTLIATANQGSEATYESGFVIDKFPISRPNLTFSTLTVSNMSPEDSSIYLCSVAQGAQAYGYTFGSGTRLTVV.

The chain is built from TRBV9 and TRBJ2-5; 7 positions agree with TRBD2. The germline V gene encodes CDR1 SGDLS and CDR2 YYNGEE. Unmatched junction bases numbered 3, after V lost 3 bases and J lost 1 base. This CDR3 is 14 amino acids long. The CDR3 here is CASSERGFQETQYF. The CDR3 DNA sequence: TGTGCCAGCAGCGAGCGGGGTTTCCAAGAGACCCAGTACTTC.

This chain links TRBV4-1 with TRBJ2-1, with TRBD2 matching 8 bases. CDR3 size: 15 residues. Germline V CDR1 and CDR2: MGHRA, YSYEKL. V gave up 1 base and J gave up 3 bases; unmatched junction bases: 2. CDR3 nucleotides: TGCGCCAGCAGCCAAGGCCTAGCGGGCTACAATGAGCAGTTCTTC. It encodes CASSQGLAGYNEQFF.

The CDR3 is CASSADTGARSEAFF. CDR3 nucleotide sequence: TGTGCCAGCAGCGCAGACACAGGGGCGCGATCTGAAGCTTTCTTT. This chain uses TRBV9 with TRBJ1-1; 7 bases fit TRBD1. J lost 6 bases, V lost 3 bases, and 11 bases had no gene match. The CDR3 extends over 15 amino acids. Germline CDR1 and CDR2: SGDLS and YYNGEE.

The V gene is TRBV2, the J gene TRBJ2-1; a possible D gene is TRBD1 (6 bases). Germline V gene data show CDR1 as SNHLY and CDR2 as FYNNEI. V lost 8 bases to trimming and J lost 0 bases, with 20 bases between them. This CDR3 region has 17 residues. CDR3 region: CASRMSRTEPSYNEQFF. The CDR3 nucleotides are TGTGCCAGCCGTATGTCCCGGACAGAACCCTCCTACAATGAGCAGTTCTTC.